The rows below give T cell receptor beta chains drawn from one sample of a study of shared clonotypes between healthy human individuals. The assay was immunoSEQ multiplex PCR, and TCRdb's table has in-frame clones only and misses some. Of millions of clones in the sample, around 95% were seen once. Sequenced: naive CD4+ T cells sorted from blood. Receptor source: a man younger than 30 in good health. The CDR3 runs from the conserved cysteine through the conserved F or W. D genes are given only for firm matches. Size is stated for part of the rows, as once, few or many counts, or as a class when the clone is expanded.

j_call: TRBJ2-3; v_call: TRBV2; d_call: NA; clone_size: once; cdr3_aa: CASKEIDTQYF; cdr3_nt: TGTGCCAGCAAAGAGATAGATACGCAGTATTTT
j_call: TRBJ1-6; v_call: TRBV2; d_call: NA; clone_size: NA; cdr3_aa: CASSEDSPYNSPLHF; cdr3_nt: TGTGCCAGCAGTGAGGACAGCCCATATAATTCACCCCTCCACTTT
j_call: TRBJ2-7; v_call: TRBV4-1; d_call: TRBD2; clone_size: NA; cdr3_aa: CASSQDSTSGEYEQYF; cdr3_nt: TGCGCCAGCAGCCAAGATAGTACTAGCGGAGAGTACGAGCAGTACTTC
j_call: TRBJ2-7; v_call: TRBV4-1; d_call: NA; clone_size: NA; cdr3_aa: CASSQEFYPMSTPRHPYEQYF; cdr3_nt: TGCGCCAGCAGCCAAGAGTTTTACCCGATGTCCACCCCGCGCCACCCCTACGAGCAGTACTTC
j_call: TRBJ2-1; v_call: TRBV9; d_call: NA; clone_size: once; cdr3_aa: CASSVEVGGGEQFF; cdr3_nt: TGTGCCAGCAGCGTAGAGGTCGGCGGAGGTGAGCAGTTCTTC
j_call: TRBJ2-3; v_call: TRBV28; d_call: NA; clone_size: NA; cdr3_aa: CASSWTGQRDTQYF; cdr3_nt: TGTGCCAGCAGTTGGACGGGACAAAGGGATACGCAGTATTTT
j_call: TRBJ1-1; v_call: TRBV6-6; d_call: NA; clone_size: NA; cdr3_aa: CASISGATGMNTEAFF; cdr3_nt: TGTGCCAGCATCTCAGGGGCTACAGGGATGAACACTGAAGCTTTCTTT
j_call: TRBJ2-7; v_call: TRBV6-5; d_call: NA; clone_size: NA; cdr3_aa: CASLAPGSYEQYF; cdr3_nt: TGTGCCAGTCTGGCACCCGGCTCCTACGAGCAGTACTTC
j_call: TRBJ2-1; v_call: TRBV4-2; d_call: TRBD1; clone_size: NA; cdr3_aa: CASSQEGTGNNEQFF; cdr3_nt: TGTGCCAGCAGCCAAGAGGGGACAGGGAACAATGAGCAGTTCTTC
j_call: TRBJ1-5; v_call: TRBV7-2; d_call: TRBD1; clone_size: NA; cdr3_aa: CASSSDRNQPQHF; cdr3_nt: TGTGCCAGCAGCTCGGACAGGAATCAGCCCCAGCATTTT
j_call: TRBJ2-7; v_call: TRBV10-3; d_call: TRBD2; clone_size: NA; cdr3_aa: CAISAGLAGTYEQYF; cdr3_nt: TGTGCCATCAGTGCCGGACTAGCGGGAACCTACGAGCAGTACTTC
j_call: TRBJ2-3; v_call: TRBV28; d_call: NA; clone_size: NA; cdr3_aa: CASSPGGRGADTQYF; cdr3_nt: TGTGCCAGCAGTCCCGGCGGGCGCGGGGCAGATACGCAGTATTTT
j_call: TRBJ1-2; v_call: TRBV29-1; d_call: NA; clone_size: NA; cdr3_aa: CSGQNSKYGYTF; cdr3_nt: TGCAGCGGCCAGAATTCGAAGTATGGCTACACCTTC
j_call: TRBJ2-1; v_call: TRBV7-9; d_call: TRBD1; clone_size: NA; cdr3_aa: CASSPGQGNLGEQFF; cdr3_nt: TGTGCCAGCAGCCCAGGACAGGGTAACTTAGGTGAGCAGTTCTTC
j_call: TRBJ2-2; v_call: TRBV10-2; d_call: NA; clone_size: NA; cdr3_aa: CASSVRGPGELFF; cdr3_nt: TGCGCCAGCAGTGTCCGTGGGCCCGGGGAGCTGTTTTTT
j_call: TRBJ2-5; v_call: TRBV4-3; d_call: TRBD1; clone_size: NA; cdr3_aa: CASARGINFEETQYF; cdr3_nt: TGCGCCAGCGCCAGGGGGATCAACTTCGAAGAGACCCAGTACTTC
j_call: TRBJ2-6; v_call: TRBV25-1; d_call: TRBD2; clone_size: NA; cdr3_aa: CASSEGGSIGGANVLTF; cdr3_nt: TGTGCCAGCAGTGAGGGCGGGAGCATAGGTGGGGCCAACGTCCTGACTTTC
j_call: TRBJ2-3; v_call: TRBV12-5; d_call: TRBD2; clone_size: NA; cdr3_aa: CASGLVPGGLAGITSTDTQYF; cdr3_nt: TGTGCTAGTGGTTTGGTACCGGGGGGCCTAGCGGGTATTACTAGCACAGATACGCAGTATTTT
j_call: TRBJ2-1; v_call: TRBV27; d_call: NA; clone_size: NA; cdr3_aa: CASRSQGYNEQFF; cdr3_nt: TGTGCCAGCAGGTCACAGGGTTACAATGAGCAGTTCTTC
j_call: TRBJ2-1; v_call: TRBV15; d_call: NA; clone_size: many; cdr3_aa: CATSRDSPGLYNEQFF; cdr3_nt: TGTGCCACCAGCAGAGATTCCCCAGGACTCTACAATGAGCAGTTCTTC
j_call: TRBJ2-2; v_call: TRBV30; d_call: NA; clone_size: NA; cdr3_aa: CAWRQGANTGELFF; cdr3_nt: TGTGCCTGGAGACAGGGAGCGAACACCGGGGAGCTGTTTTTT
j_call: TRBJ2-2; v_call: TRBV2; d_call: NA; clone_size: NA; cdr3_aa: CASSEAMRGELFF; cdr3_nt: TGTGCCAGCAGTGAAGCGATGAGAGGGGAGCTGTTTTTT
j_call: TRBJ2-4; v_call: TRBV18; d_call: TRBD2; clone_size: NA; cdr3_aa: CASSPAGGQAKNIQYF; cdr3_nt: TGTGCCAGCTCACCAGCGGGAGGTCAAGCCAAAAACATTCAGTACTTC
j_call: TRBJ2-7; v_call: TRBV6-5; d_call: NA; clone_size: NA; cdr3_aa: CASSLGPSYEQYF; cdr3_nt: TGTGCCAGCAGTTTGGGGCCCTCCTACGAGCAGTACTTC
j_call: TRBJ2-7; v_call: TRBV7-2; d_call: NA; clone_size: once; cdr3_aa: CASSLDRAGQYF; cdr3_nt: TGTGCCAGCAGCTTAGATCGGGCCGGCCAGTACTTC
j_call: TRBJ2-3; v_call: TRBV5-1; d_call: NA; clone_size: NA; cdr3_aa: CASSLRTIGGGTDTQYF; cdr3_nt: TGCGCCAGCAGCTTGAGGACGATCGGCGGGGGCACAGATACGCAGTATTTT
j_call: TRBJ2-1; v_call: TRBV9; d_call: NA; clone_size: NA; cdr3_aa: CASSVATDRGEQFF; cdr3_nt: TGTGCCAGCAGCGTAGCTACGGATCGGGGTGAGCAGTTCTTC
j_call: TRBJ2-7; v_call: TRBV11-2; d_call: NA; clone_size: NA; cdr3_aa: CASSPERSYEQYF; cdr3_nt: TGTGCCAGCAGCCCCGAACGTTCCTACGAGCAGTACTTC
j_call: TRBJ2-5; v_call: TRBV7-9; d_call: TRBD2; clone_size: NA; cdr3_aa: CASSPTSGGPYQETQYF; cdr3_nt: TGTGCCAGCAGTCCGACTAGCGGGGGTCCGTACCAAGAGACCCAGTACTTC
j_call: TRBJ1-5; v_call: TRBV2; d_call: NA; clone_size: NA; cdr3_aa: CASSEFRNLPQHF; cdr3_nt: TGTGCCAGCAGTGAGTTCAGGAATCTGCCCCAGCATTTT
j_call: TRBJ1-1; v_call: TRBV10-3; d_call: NA; clone_size: NA; cdr3_aa: CAISAGWTNTEAFF; cdr3_nt: TGTGCCATCAGTGCGGGATGGACGAACACTGAAGCTTTCTTT
j_call: TRBJ1-2; v_call: TRBV6-5; d_call: NA; clone_size: NA; cdr3_aa: CASRKNLGSGYTF; cdr3_nt: TGTGCCAGCAGAAAGAATTTAGGTAGTGGCTACACCTTC
j_call: TRBJ2-1; v_call: TRBV5-1; d_call: NA; clone_size: once; cdr3_aa: CASSLQTGQDEQFF; cdr3_nt: TGCGCCAGCAGCTTGCAGACTGGGCAGGATGAGCAGTTCTTC
j_call: TRBJ2-1; v_call: TRBV4-3; d_call: NA; clone_size: NA; cdr3_aa: CASSQAGYSSYNEQFF; cdr3_nt: TGCGCCAGCAGCCAAGCGGGCTACAGCTCCTACAATGAGCAGTTCTTC
j_call: TRBJ1-4; v_call: TRBV5-1; d_call: NA; clone_size: NA; cdr3_aa: CASSLGRGPNEKLFF; cdr3_nt: TGCGCCAGCAGCTTGGGGAGGGGACCTAATGAAAAACTGTTTTTT
j_call: TRBJ1-6; v_call: TRBV5-4; d_call: NA; clone_size: NA; cdr3_aa: CASSPRGVSPLHF; cdr3_nt: TGTGCCAGCAGCCCCCGGGGTGTTTCACCCCTCCACTTT
j_call: TRBJ1-2; v_call: TRBV30; d_call: NA; clone_size: NA; cdr3_aa: CAWSVRRTYYGYTF; cdr3_nt: TGTGCCTGGAGTGTACGGAGGACCTACTATGGCTACACCTTC
j_call: TRBJ2-5; v_call: TRBV15; d_call: TRBD1; clone_size: NA; cdr3_aa: CATAWDRGEETQYF; cdr3_nt: TGTGCCACCGCATGGGACAGGGGTGAGGAGACCCAGTACTTC
j_call: TRBJ1-3; v_call: TRBV4-1; d_call: NA; clone_size: NA; cdr3_aa: CASSQGQLFFSGNTIYF; cdr3_nt: TGCGCCAGCAGCCAAGGTCAGCTGTTTTTCTCTGGAAACACCATATATTTT
j_call: TRBJ2-5; v_call: TRBV9; d_call: NA; clone_size: NA; cdr3_aa: CASSVARSLYQETQYF; cdr3_nt: TGTGCCAGCAGCGTAGCGAGGAGTTTGTACCAAGAGACCCAGTACTTC
j_call: TRBJ1-5; v_call: TRBV7-8; d_call: TRBD1; clone_size: once; cdr3_aa: CASSLAPGGLGYSNQPQHF; cdr3_nt: TGTGCCAGCAGCTTAGCCCCAGGGGGACTGGGTTATAGCAATCAGCCCCAGCATTTT